Given below is one TCR beta chain in context. Its antigen remains unidentified. Clones were sequenced by immunoSEQ multiplex PCR, and TCRdb holds only the in-frame ones, with some missing. The sample consists of some 66,000 clones, about 83% of them appearing once. These data are taken from a study of radiotherapy plus CTLA-4 blockade in lung cancer. Overall study: In roughly 19% of patients, objective responses were seen; 30% to 35% had disease control.

The CDR3 is 16 residues long. Germline-derived CDR1 and CDR2 are MDHEN and SYDVKM. The trim removed 5 bases at V and 4 bases at J, leaving 10 bases unmatched. Findings of the study overall: After treatment with radiotherapy plus ipilimumab, TCR clones that came from the tumor expanded in blood. Interferon-beta, together with early blood T cell clone dynamics, reportedly best predicted response.

In chemo-refractory metastatic non-small-cell lung cancer, patients got ipilimumab CTLA-4 blockade together with focal radiation. This sequence was found in a human donor with non-small cell lung cancer who had a partial response to radiotherapy plus ipilimumab. V and J are TRBV28 and TRBJ1-5, with TRBD1 matching 8 bases. This specimen was peripheral blood, taken from a patient treated with radiotherapy plus ipilimumab. This chain's CDR3 is CASSPRQGASNQPQHF. In nucleotides, the CDR3 is TGTGCCAGCAGTCCGAGGCAGGGGGCGTCGAATCAGCCCCAGCATTTT.